These 3 T cell receptor beta chains came from one sample sequenced in a study of cytomegalovirus exposure and HLA in healthy donors. Primers: 60 Vbeta forward and 13 Jbeta reverse. The repertoire was sequenced with immunoSEQ multiplex PCR; TCRdb's copy has only in-frame clones and lacks some. The sample shows more than 120,000 clones, around 82% of them seen only once. The sample was PBMCs. The receptors shown here come from a woman between 40 and 55 years old in good health and CMV-seropositive.

CDR3 sequence: CASSPDSVYEQYF. As DNA, the CDR3 is TGTGCCAGCTCACCAGACAGTGTGTACGAGCAGTACTTC. This chain connects TRBV18 to TRBJ2-7; perhaps TRBD1 as D (5 bases). Looked up from germline, CDR1 is KGHSH and CDR2 is LQKENI. The CDR3 runs 13 residues. V lost 2 bases and J lost 4, with 9 bases in between.

V gene TRBV6-5 combines with J gene TRBJ2-7, with TRBD1 as a possible D gene (6 bases). The CDR3 is 15 amino acids. Germline V CDR1 and CDR2: MNHEY, SVGAGI. V was shortened by 2 bases and J by 3 bases, with 14 bases between the two germline ends. The CDR3 region is CASSYTATGYYEQYF. The CDR3 DNA reads as TGTGCCAGCAGTTACACCGCGACAGGTTACTACGAGCAGTACTTC.

This chain joins TRBV7-8 and TRBJ2-7, with no clear D. This CDR3 is built from 15 residues. In germline, CDR1 is SGHVS, CDR2 FQNEAQ. Trimming removed 1 base from V and 3 bases from J, with 13 bases in between. CDR3 loop: CASSLESSIGYEQYF. The CDR3 nucleotides read TGTGCCAGCAGCTTAGAATCTAGTATCGGCTACGAGCAGTACTTC.